In its sample, the clone carrying this TCR beta chain was seen once. Its antigen remains unknown. Both 60 Vbeta primers and 13 Jbeta primers went into the PCR. Source study methods: Later reanalysis found 60 million to 90 million unique TCR beta chains, around 9.9 million of them shared. The table came from immunoSEQ multiplex PCR; TCRdb's copy has only in-frame clones and leaves some out. D and trimming were read from the DNA, whereas the V and J calls and clone size are those reported in that table. The data show about 190,000 clones, about three quarters seen once. These data originate in a study of cytomegalovirus exposure and HLA in healthy donors. Study findings and constraints: A later analysis linked some 17,000 TCR beta sequences to HLA alleles at 0.05 false discovery rate.

Unmatched junction bases numbered 10, after V lost 0 bases and J lost 3 bases. The CDR3 has 17 residues. Germline values: CDR1 SGHRS, CDR2 YFSETQ. Sequencing input: PBMCs. The origin of this receptor is a woman aged 40 to 55 in good health and CMV-seronegative. This rearrangement joins TRBV5-1 to TRBJ2-3, with 7 positions matching TRBD2. The CDR3 nucleotides read TGCGCCAGCAGCTTGGTCGGCGCTAGCGGAAAAACAGATACGCAGTATTTT. Amino acids: CASSLVGASGKTDTQYF.